These T cell receptor beta chains were read from a single sample in a study of blood T cell repertoires in COVID-19. The repertoire was sequenced with immunoSEQ multiplex PCR; TCRdb's copy has only in-frame clones and lacks some. The sample holds just over 350,000 clones, about 90% seen once. The source material was PBMCs or T cells enriched from blood (not recorded which). All receptors derive from a woman in her twenties or thirties who had recovered from COVID-19. Each CDR3 is given without its conserved first and last residue. Expanded clones are given a class, and other clones once, few, many or no size at all.

>TRBV10-3|11|-|TRBJ2-7
AISQGAGYEQY
>TRBV3-1/TRBV3-2|14|-|TRBJ2-2
ASSNSGGSNTGELF
>TRBV20-1|12|-|TRBJ2-7
SASASGYSYEQY
>TRBV24-1|15|-|TRBJ2-1
ATSDQGRAPIYNEQF
>TRBV5-4|13|-|TRBJ1-2
ASSLVPGANYGYT
>TRBV29-1|11|-|TRBJ1-3
SVYWTGGNTIY
>TRBV5-1|12|-|TRBJ1-1
ASSSTGMGTEAF
>TRBV19|13|few|TRBJ2-1
ASSIPGISYNEQF
>TRBV28|18|-|TRBJ2-1
ASSSLTSGGPLSVGNEQF
>TRBV27|13|-|TRBJ2-7
ASSLSGPGAYEQY
>TRBV18|12|-|TRBJ1-1
ASSPAERNTEAF
>TRBV21-1|17|-|TRBJ2-1
ASSTWGQGRIFGYNEQF
>TRBV19|13|-|TRBJ1-5
ASVTGTAYNQPQH
>TRBV7-6|13|-|TRBJ2-7
ASPDGAGSSYEQY
>TRBV3-1/TRBV3-2|15|-|TRBJ2-3
ASSPMTGTTSTDTQY
>TRBV28|13|-|TRBJ2-7
ASSFAGEGLYEQY
>TRBV6-2/TRBV6-3|9|-|TRBJ2-1
ASSFYNEQF
>TRBV2|10|-|TRBJ1-3
ASSGSGNTIY
>TRBV12-3/TRBV12-4|11|-|TRBJ1-3
ASSDLAGNTIY
>TRBV7-6|15|-|TRBJ2-7
ASSLEGGTPEVNEQY
>TRBV5-6|13|-|TRBJ2-7
ASSLDPSGRREQY
>TRBV29-1|10|-|TRBJ2-1
SAGTYYNEQF
>TRBV13|13|-|TRBJ2-1
ASSSGLRLLNEQF
>TRBV6-1|12|-|TRBJ1-5
ASSEAGVPQPQH
>TRBV5-6|15|-|TRBJ2-1
ASSPDGRGGVYNEQF
>TRBV3-1/TRBV3-2|13|-|TRBJ1-1
ASSQGSAGNTEAF
>TRBV18|12|-|TRBJ2-7
ASSLLGQGYEQY
>TRBV7-2|13|-|TRBJ2-1
ASSPLRDSYNEQF
>TRBV5-4|13|-|TRBJ1-2
ASSPQEGANYGYT
>TRBV6-5|12|-|TRBJ2-4
ASIPSPGQNIQY
>TRBV29-1|9|-|TRBJ2-1
SGGQYNEQF
>TRBV10-2|13|-|TRBJ1-4
ATRDRGQPNEKLF
>TRBV5-8|12|-|TRBJ1-5
ASRPGQHNQPQH
>TRBV5-1|12|once|TRBJ2-3
ASSLQGAKDTQY
>TRBV6-5|11|-|TRBJ1-5
ASSRDKNQPQH
>TRBV5-1|14|few|TRBJ2-6
ASSSGGLSGANVLT
>TRBV29-1|12|-|TRBJ2-1
SVEGTGTYNEQF
>TRBV18|14|-|TRBJ1-3
ASSAGGDSSGNTIY
>TRBV9|13|-|TRBJ1-1
ASSVTIGGETEAF
>TRBV29-1|9|-|TRBJ1-4
SVEDREGLF
>TRBV28|13|once|TRBJ2-7
ASSLSRTATGGQY
>TRBV7-2|12|once|TRBJ1-1
ASSSDRLNTEAF
>TRBV19|12|once|TRBJ1-1
ASSMHRADTEAF
>TRBV29-1|12|-|TRBJ1-5
SVAGTNGNQPQH
>TRBV21-1|13|-|TRBJ1-5
ASSEGASSNQPQH
>TRBV28|11|-|TRBJ1-4
ASRYSYNEKLF
>TRBV3-1/TRBV3-2|16|-|TRBJ2-2
ASSQRRGTSGRVGELF
>TRBV29-1|11|-|TRBJ2-7
SVDGQGSYEQY
>TRBV20-1|11|-|TRBJ2-2
SASQGMTGELF
>TRBV28|12|-|TRBJ1-2
ASSFPRGQRGYT